The 19 T cell receptor beta chains presented below share a single source sample, sequenced in a study of CD8+CD57+ T cells in acquired aplastic anemia. Investigators profiled TCR beta VDJ and CDR3 from genomic DNA template. TCRdb called the reads again in MiXCR, with one record for every CDR3 protein. The repertoire holds 150,000 to 200,000 distinct CDR3 sequences, 45% to 55% seen once, with more than 0.95% in the top ten. The sequenced patients had an expansion of CD8+CD57+ cells seen by flow cytometry. Source material: sorted CD4+, CD8+, or CD8+CD57+ T cells (not recorded which) from PBMCs. The receptors were sampled from a human donor with aplastic anemia.

V is TRBV10-3 and J is TRBJ1-1; D unresolved. There are 14 residues in the CDR3. V lost 5 bases and J lost 6, with 16 bases in between. CDR1 and CDR2 (germline): ENHRY, SYGVKD. The CDR3 bases are TGTGCCATCAGTACCGGACCTGTTGGGCCTGAAGCTTTCTTT. This translates into CAISTGPVGPEAFF.

The chain joins TRBV4-3 to TRBJ1-2; TRBD1 is a possible D gene (6 bases). Germline loops: CDR1 LGHNA, CDR2 YSLEER. Deletions cut 0 bases from V and 8 bases from J, with 13 bases between. The CDR3 runs to 14 residues. The CDR3 nucleotides read TGCGCCAGCAGCCAAGAAAGGGGGTCCCTCGGCTACACCTTC. Encoded protein: CASSQERGSLGYTF.

The chain combines TRBV6-2 or TRBV6-3 with TRBJ1-2; D unclear. Germline loops: CDR1 MNHEY, CDR2 SVGEGT. The CDR3 length is 13 residues. V was clipped by 5 bases and J by 6 bases, with 13 bases between them. CDR3 in amino acids: CASSPDEANGYTF. Here the CDR3 DNA reads TGTGCCAGCAGTCCGGACGAGGCTAATGGCTACACCTTC.

This clonotype was detected a few times. This chain uses TRBV2 with TRBJ2-1; D is uncertain. The V end lost 7 bases, the J end lost 0 bases, and 10 bases lay between the germline ends. The length of the CDR3 is 14 residues. The germline V gene has CDR1 SNHLY and CDR2 FYNNEI. CDR3 region: CASTALSSYNEQFF. Here the CDR3 DNA reads TGTGCCAGCACAGCACTTAGCTCCTACAATGAGCAGTTCTTC.

In its sample, this clonotype was seen once. The rearrangement uses TRBV20-1 and TRBJ2-3; D is uncertain. The end of the DNA is better explained by TRBJ1-5, so the J call may be wrong. From germline, CDR1 is DFQATT and CDR2 SNEGSKA (reference sequence). The CDR3 has 15 amino acids. The CDR3 is CSATGLAGFGDTQHF. The DNA of the CDR3 is TGCAGTGCAACTGGACTAGCGGGCTTTGGAGATACGCAGCATTTT.

J is TRBJ1-3 and V is TRBV2; D unresolved. Germline V lookup: CDR1 SNHLY, CDR2 FYNNEI. The CDR3 consists of 15 residues. V lost 4 bases, J lost 1 base, and 11 bases lay in between. The CDR3 protein is CASSGQERSGNTIYF. The CDR3 nucleotides read TGTGCCAGCAGTGGGCAGGAAAGATCTGGAAACACCATATATTTT.

This clonotype was counted at least ten times. This chain joins TRBV5-1 and TRBJ1-1; D is unclear. Trimming left V 7 bases short and J 0 bases short, with 13 bases between. From germline, CDR1 is SGHRS and CDR2 YFSETQ. The CDR3 consists of 14 residues. The DNA of the CDR3 is TGCGCCAGCCGATCGGCACCGTTGAACACTGAAGCTTTCTTT. Translating gives CASRSAPLNTEAFF.

At least ten counts were recorded for this clonotype. The rearrangement joins TRBV6-5 to TRBJ1-1; TRBD1 is a possible D gene (5 bases). The length of the CDR3 is 15 residues. Germline CDR1 reads MNHEY; CDR2 reads SVGAGI. Between the trimmed V and J ends, which lost 3 bases and 0 bases, there was a span of 11 bases. The CDR3 DNA is TGTGCCAGCAGTTATGGGGCAGCCATGAACACTGAAGCTTTCTTT. It yields the protein CASSYGAAMNTEAFF.

With regard to this clonotype: This may stem from a read error, because a much larger clone lies one nucleotide away. V usage is TRBV6-1 and J usage is TRBJ1-1; D is undetermined. The CDR3 spans 13 residues. The V and J ends lost 0 bases and 7 bases respectively, with 9 bases between them. From germline, CDR1 is MNHNS and CDR2 SASEGT. CDR3 loop: CASSEATWIEAFF. CDR3 nucleotide sequence: TGTGCCAGCAGTGAAGCCACCTGGATTGAAGCTTTCTTT.

The chain recombines TRBV2 with TRBJ2-7; TRBD1 agrees at 12 bases. The CDR3 extends over 15 amino acids. Germline assignment: CDR1 SNHLY and CDR2 FYNNEI. The trim removed 6 bases at V and 4 bases at J, leaving 7 bases unmatched. The CDR3 loop is CASRGTGGKHYEQYF. CDR3 DNA sequence: TGTGCCAGCAGAGGGACAGGGGGCAAGCATTACGAGCAGTACTTC.

This clonotype was observed many times. The chain uses TRBV20-1 and TRBJ1-4; a weak D match, TRBD1 (6 bases). The CDR3 sequence is 16 residues long. Trimming cost V 3 bases and J 2 bases, with 16 bases left between them. CDR1 and CDR2 (germline): DFQATT, SNEGSKA (reference sequence). The CDR3 DNA reads as TGCAGTGCTAGGGGAGGAGGGGGTGGGACTAATGAAAAACTGTTTTTT. Amino acids: CSARGGGGGTNEKLFF.

This rearrangement joins TRBV2 to TRBJ1-2; D is perhaps TRBD1 (5 bases). CDR1 is SNHLY, CDR2 FYNNEI, per germline. Trimming cost V 5 bases and J 4 bases, with 17 bases left between them. The CDR3 has 15 residues. CDR3 DNA sequence: TGTGCCAGCAGTAAGGAGCTGGGGGAAGTCTATGGCTACACCTTC. This codes for CASSKELGEVYGYTF.

This clonotype has just a few counts. This chain links TRBV28 with TRBJ2-1; possible D gene TRBD1, 6 bases. The germline V gene encodes CDR1 MDHEN and CDR2 SYDVKM. This CDR3 comprises 12 residues. The V end was cut by 5 bases, the J end by 6 bases, with 8 bases between. The CDR3 DNA follows: TGTGCCAGCAGTCGGACAGTCAATGAGCAGTTCTTC. This encodes CASSRTVNEQFF.

This clonotype was recorded a few times. V and J are TRBV20-1 and TRBJ2-5, with D tentatively TRBD1 (5 bases). V lost 3 bases and J lost 5, with 19 bases in between. This CDR3 contains 15 residues. The germline gives CDR1 DFQATT, CDR2 SNEGSKA (reference sequence). CDR3 loop: CSASPPKGLGETQYF. The CDR3 region has the DNA TGCAGTGCTAGCCCCCCTAAGGGGCTGGGGGAGACCCAGTACTTC.

This clonotype was counted a few times. The chain uses TRBV10-2 and TRBJ2-3, with 10 bases fitting TRBD2. Germline CDR1 WSHSY, CDR2 SAAADI. This CDR3 comprises 15 residues. V lost 6 bases to trimming and J lost 3 bases; unmatched junction nucleotides: 6. The chain's CDR3 is CASSILAGITDTQYF. As DNA, the CDR3 is TGCGCCAGCAGCATACTAGCGGGGATTACAGATACGCAGTATTTT.

V and J are TRBV3-1 and TRBJ1-6; the D is unclear. The germline gives CDR1 LGHDT, CDR2 YNNKEL (reference sequence). V was trimmed by 7 bases and J by 0 bases, leaving 13 bases between them. CDR3 length equals 16 residues. The CDR3 reads CASNIQGSSYNSPLHF. In DNA, the CDR3 is TGTGCCAGCAATATTCAAGGGAGCTCCTATAATTCACCCCTCCACTTT.

The gene calls are TRBV10-1 and TRBJ2-2; 11 bases fit TRBD1. The CDR3 is 18 amino acids. The germline V gene has CDR1 WNHNN and CDR2 SYGVQD (reference sequence). With 6 bases clipped from V and 7 bases from J, the junction kept 16 bases outside the gene matches. CDR3 amino acids: CASRITGQGVKDVGELFF. CDR3 nucleotides: TGCGCCAGCAGAATCACGGGACAGGGGGTAAAAGATGTCGGGGAGCTGTTTTTT.

The table lists this clonotype with many counts. This chain joins TRBV19 and TRBJ2-2; no definite D call. The CDR3 is 15 residues long. From germline, CDR1 is LNHDA and CDR2 SQIVND (reference sequence). Trimming removed 2 bases from V and 4 bases from J, with 11 bases in between. DNA for the CDR3: TGTGCCAGTAGTATAATACGCGTAACCACCGGGGAGCTGTTTTTT. This sequence encodes CASSIIRVTTGELFF.

The gene calls are TRBV10-2 and TRBJ1-6; TRBD1 might be the D (6 bases). CDR1 is WSHSY and CDR2 is SAAADI in the germline V gene. V was cut by 8 bases and J by 13 bases, with 18 bases left in between. CDR3 length equals 13 residues. The CDR3 here is CASGGQAVFPLHF. The CDR3 DNA is TGCGCCAGCGGGGGGCAGGCGGTATTCCCCCTCCACTTT.